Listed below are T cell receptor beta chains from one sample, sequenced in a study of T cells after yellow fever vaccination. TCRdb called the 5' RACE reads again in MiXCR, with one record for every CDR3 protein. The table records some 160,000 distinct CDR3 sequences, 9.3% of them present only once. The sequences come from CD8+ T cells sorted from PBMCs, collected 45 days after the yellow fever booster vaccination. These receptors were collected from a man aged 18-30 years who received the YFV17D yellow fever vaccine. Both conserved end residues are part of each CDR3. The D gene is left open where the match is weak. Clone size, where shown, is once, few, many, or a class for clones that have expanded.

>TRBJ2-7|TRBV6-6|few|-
TGTGCCAGCAGTTACTCGGACGTTGGGGGGTCTTCCTCCTACGAGCAGTACTTC
CASSYSDVGGSSSYEQYF
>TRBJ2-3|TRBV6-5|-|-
TGTGCCAGCAGTTACGGGGGTCCAGATACGCAGTATTTT
CASSYGGPDTQYF
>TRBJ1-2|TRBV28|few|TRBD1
TGTGCCAGCAGTTTGTCAGGGGGTGTAGGAGAAGACTATGGCTACACCTTC
CASSLSGGVGEDYGYTF
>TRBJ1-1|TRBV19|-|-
TGTGCCAGTAGTATGTCGTGGCAGGAGGCTGAAGCTTTCTTT
CASSMSWQEAEAFF
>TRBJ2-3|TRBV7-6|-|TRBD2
TGTGCCAGCAGCTCCTATTCGCGGGGGAGCACAGATACGCAGTATTTT
CASSSYSRGSTDTQYF
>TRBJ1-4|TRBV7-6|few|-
TGTCCTCAGCTCTACAGATCTAAACTGTTTTTT
CPQLYRSKLFF
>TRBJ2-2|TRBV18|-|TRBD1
TGTGCCAGCTCACCACCGGGACAGCTCACCGGGGAGCTGTTTTTT
CASSPPGQLTGELFF
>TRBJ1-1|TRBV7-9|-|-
TGTGCCAGCGCGGGTCCTGAAGCTTTCTTT
CASAGPEAFF
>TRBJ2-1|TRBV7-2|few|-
TGTGCCAGCAGCTGGGTGACAGATCCTCATAATGAGCAGTTCTTC
CASSWVTDPHNEQFF
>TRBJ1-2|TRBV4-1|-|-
TGCGCCAGCAGCAACGACATGGGCTATGGCTACACCTTC
CASSNDMGYGYTF
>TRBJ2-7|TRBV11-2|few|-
TGTGCCAGCAGTCTAGGACAACCCGAGCAGTACTTC
CASSLGQPEQYF
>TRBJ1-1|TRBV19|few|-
TGTGCCAGTACCCCAGGGTCCGGGAACACTGAAGCTTTCTTT
CASTPGSGNTEAFF
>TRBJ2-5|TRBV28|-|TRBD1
TGTGCCAGCAGGCCCAGTCGGGGTGCAGGGGGCCAAGAGACCCAGTACTTC
CASRPSRGAGGQETQYF
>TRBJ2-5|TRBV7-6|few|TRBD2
TGTGCCAGCAGCTTAGGAGGGACTAGCTGGGAGACCCAGTACTTC
CASSLGGTSWETQYF
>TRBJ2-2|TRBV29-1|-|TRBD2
TGCAGCGTTGAGGGTGGGCTAGCGGATAACACCGGGGAGCTGTTTTTT
CSVEGGLADNTGELFF
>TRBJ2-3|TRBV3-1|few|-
TGTTCCAGCAGCCAAGGTTTCTTCACAGATACGCAGTATTTT
CSSSQGFFTDTQYF
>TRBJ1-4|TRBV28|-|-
TGTGCCAGCAGGCTGCAGGTATATAATGAAAAACTGTTTTTT
CASRLQVYNEKLFF
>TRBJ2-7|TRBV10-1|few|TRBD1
TGCGCCAGCAGTGACAGGGGGACAGGGTCTATGGAGCAGTACTTC
CASSDRGTGSMEQYF
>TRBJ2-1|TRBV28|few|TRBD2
TGTGCCAGCAGTTTACCGACTAGCGGGAATGAGCAGTTCTTC
CASSLPTSGNEQFF
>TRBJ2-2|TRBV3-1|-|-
TGTGCCAGCAGCCAAGGGACAACGAACACCGGGGAGCTGTTTTTT
CASSQGTTNTGELFF
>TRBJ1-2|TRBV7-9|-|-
TGTGCCAGCAGCCCCTCACAAGGGGCGGCAGCCATAAACTATGGCTACACCTTC
CASSPSQGAAAINYGYTF
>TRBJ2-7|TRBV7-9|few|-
TGTGCCAGCAGCCCGGCCTCTTCATCGAGAGAGTCCTACGAGCAGTACTTC
CASSPASSSRESYEQYF
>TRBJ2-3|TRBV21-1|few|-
TGTGCCAGCAGCAGTTTGATAATCCACAACACAGATACGCAGTATTTT
CASSSLIIHNTDTQYF
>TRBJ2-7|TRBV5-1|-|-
TGCGCCAGCAGCTTGGCGATGAGTCCCTACGAGCAGTACTTC
CASSLAMSPYEQYF
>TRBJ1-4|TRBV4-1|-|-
TGCGCCAGCAGCCGCATCCAGGGAAGCGGGAATGAAAAACTGTTTTTT
CASSRIQGSGNEKLFF
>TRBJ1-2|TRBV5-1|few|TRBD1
TGCGCCAGCAGCTTGCCACAGGGGGCGGAAGGCTACACCTTC
CASSLPQGAEGYTF
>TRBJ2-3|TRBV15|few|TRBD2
TGTGCCACCAGCAGAGAAACTAGCGGGGGGTTCACAGATACGCAGTATTTT
CATSRETSGGFTDTQYF
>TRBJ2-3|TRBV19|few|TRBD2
TGTGCCAGTAGTACCGGAGCGGGGGGTCGCGCAGATACGCAGTATTTT
CASSTGAGGRADTQYF
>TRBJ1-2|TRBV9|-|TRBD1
TGTGCCAGCAGCCCCTTTCTTTCCCGGGACAGGGCCACTAACTATGGCTACACCTTC
CASSPFLSRDRATNYGYTF
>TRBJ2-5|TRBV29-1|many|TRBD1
TGCAGCGCCGTGACCCGGGACAGTTTCCAAGAGACCCAGTACTTC
CSAVTRDSFQETQYF
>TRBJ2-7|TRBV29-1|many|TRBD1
TGCAGCGTTGAAGATTGGCAGGGGGCGCTCAACGAGCAGTACTTC
CSVEDWQGALNEQYF